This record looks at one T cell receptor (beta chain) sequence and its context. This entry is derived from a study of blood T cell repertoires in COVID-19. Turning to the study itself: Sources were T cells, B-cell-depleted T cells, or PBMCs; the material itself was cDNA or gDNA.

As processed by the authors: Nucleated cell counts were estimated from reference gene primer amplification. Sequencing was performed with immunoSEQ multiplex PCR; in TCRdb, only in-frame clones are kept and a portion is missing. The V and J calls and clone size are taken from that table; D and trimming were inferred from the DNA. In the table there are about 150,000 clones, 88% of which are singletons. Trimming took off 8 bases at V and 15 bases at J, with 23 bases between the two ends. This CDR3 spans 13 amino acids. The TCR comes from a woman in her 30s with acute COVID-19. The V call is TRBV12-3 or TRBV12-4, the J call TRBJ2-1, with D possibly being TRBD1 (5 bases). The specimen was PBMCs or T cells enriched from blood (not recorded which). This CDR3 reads CASRSDKLPAPFF. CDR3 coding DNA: TGTGCCAGCCGATCGGACAAATTACCCGCCCCGTTCTTC.